Presented here are 25 T cell receptor beta chains from one specimen sequenced in a study of CD8 T cells in Susac syndrome. Random hexamers were used to reverse transcribe an amount of about 0.45 to 1 ug RNA. A single record per CDR3 protein comes from TCRdb applying MiXCR to the immunoSEQ multiplex PCR reads. The table has some 300,000 distinct CDR3 sequences, 89% seen once. The sample consisted of CD8+ T cells from PBMCs. The origin of the receptors is a human donor with multiple sclerosis.

This chain links TRBV7-9 with TRBJ2-7; D uncertain. Looked up from germline, CDR1 is SEHNR and CDR2 is FQNEAQ (reference sequence). V was pared by 5 bases and J by 4 bases, with 21 bases between. There are 16 residues in the CDR3. DNA of the CDR3: TGTGCCAGCAGCCCAGGTCCGGGTCTCAGCGCATACGAGCAGTACTTC. Amino acids: CASSPGPGLSAYEQYF.

This chain connects TRBV4-3 to TRBJ2-1; D might be TRBD1 or TRBD2, each matching 5 bases. The V end was cut by 4 bases, the J end by 8 bases, with 18 bases between. The germline gives CDR1 LGHNA, CDR2 YSLEER. The CDR3 consists of 15 residues. The CDR3 loop is CASSPGTRGVDEQFF. The CDR3 nucleotides are TGCGCCAGCAGCCCGGGGACCCGGGGCGTCGATGAGCAGTTCTTC.

The J gene is TRBJ1-2, the V gene TRBV19; 9 bases line up with TRBD1. Germline V gene lookup returns CDR1 LNHDA and CDR2 SQIVND (reference sequence). This CDR3 is 15 amino acids long. V was pared by 4 bases and J by 6 bases, with 9 bases of the junction left unmatched. CDR3 in DNA: TGTGCCAGTAGTAAGGACAGGGGAGAAGTGGATGGCTACACCTTC. Protein sequence: CASSKDRGEVDGYTF.

In this sample, this clonotype turned up a few times. The CDR3: CASSHGSQNTIYF. CDR3 DNA sequence: TGTGCCAGCAGCCATGGTTCCCAAAACACCATATATTTT. The chain carries TRBV9 and TRBJ1-3; unclear D gene. Deletions cut 4 bases from V and 6 bases from J, with 11 bases between. The CDR3 length is 13 residues. Per germline, CDR1 SGDLS and CDR2 YYNGEE.

The chain is built from TRBV13 and TRBJ2-7, with D possibly matching TRBD1 (6 bases). The CDR3 length is 14 residues. Trimming took off 5 bases at V and 3 bases at J, with 14 bases between the two ends. Per the germline V gene, CDR1 is PRHDT and CDR2 is FYEKMQ (reference sequence). In DNA form, the CDR3 reads TGTGCCAGCAGCCCCGACCCCAGGGGCTACGAGCAGTACTTC. Translation gives CASSPDPRGYEQYF.

The gene calls are TRBV5-4 and TRBJ2-7; 7 nucleotides line up with TRBD2. Germline V gene data show CDR1 as SGHNT and CDR2 as YYREEE (reference sequence). With 0 bases clipped from V and 1 base from J, the junction kept 1 base outside the gene matches. CDR3 length: 14 residues. The CDR3 DNA reads TGTGCCAGCAGCTTGGTTAGCGGGTCCTACGAGCAGTACTTC. This codes for CASSLVSGSYEQYF.

V and J are TRBV27 and TRBJ2-3, with D possibly being TRBD2 (5 bases). The germline V gene encodes CDR1 MNHEY and CDR2 SMNVEV (reference sequence). The CDR3 has 16 residues. Trimming shortened V by 1 base and J by 2 bases, and 13 bases separated the two germline ends. The chain's CDR3 is CASSLFPSSATDTQYF. CDR3 in DNA: TGTGCCAGCAGTTTATTTCCTAGCTCGGCCACAGATACGCAGTATTTT.

J is TRBJ2-1 and V is TRBV11-2, with 15 bases that match TRBD2. The ends lost 7 bases at V and 6 bases at J; junction bases unmatched: 13. The CDR3 is 18 residues long. CDR1 and CDR2 from the germline V gene are SGHAT and FQNNGV. CDR3 in DNA: TGTGCCAGCAAGCGCGGCAGGCTGGGACTAGCGGGAGGCAATGAGCAGTTCTTC. This gives the protein CASKRGRLGLAGGNEQFF.

The V call is TRBV12-3 or TRBV12-4, the J call TRBJ2-7, with D unclear. This CDR3 has 13 residues. Trimming took off 5 bases at V and 2 bases at J, with 10 bases between the two ends. CDR3 nucleotide sequence: TGTGCCAGCAGTCTCCTGTTTGCCTACGAGCAGTACTTC. Translating it yields CASSLLFAYEQYF.

The chain carries TRBV4-3 and TRBJ2-2, with D possibly matching TRBD1 (6 bases). V lost 1 base to trimming and J lost 6 bases, with 21 bases between them. Looked up from germline, CDR1 is LGHNA and CDR2 is YSLEER. The CDR3 is 18 residues long. The CDR3 reads CASSQVAQGLLKAGELFF. In nucleotides, the CDR3 is TGCGCCAGCAGCCAAGTCGCCCAGGGGCTTTTAAAGGCCGGGGAGCTGTTTTTT.

V is TRBV3-1 and J is TRBJ2-3; 10 positions match TRBD1. Trimming removed 3 bases from V and 2 bases from J; junction bases left unmatched: 2. The CDR3 length is 15 residues. Germline V gene data show CDR1 as LGHDT and CDR2 as YNNKEL (reference sequence). The CDR3 reads CASSHGQGDTDTQYF. Here the CDR3 DNA reads TGTGCCAGCAGCCATGGACAGGGGGACACAGATACGCAGTATTTT.

J is TRBJ2-7 and V is TRBV2, with 8 positions matching TRBD1. Germline CDR1 SNHLY, CDR2 FYNNEI. V gave up 4 bases and J gave up 4 bases; unmatched junction bases: 6. The length of the CDR3 is 14 residues. The CDR3 DNA follows: TGTGCCAGCAGTGGGACAGGGCCGATATACGAGCAGTACTTC. Its translation is CASSGTGPIYEQYF.

The gene calls are TRBV20-1 and TRBJ2-2; D call uncertain. V shed 5 bases and J shed 6 bases, with 10 bases lying between them. The germline gives CDR1 DFQATT, CDR2 SNEGSKA (reference sequence). The CDR3 runs to 12 residues. The CDR3, as DNA: TGCAGTGCTCGGACCCCCCCCGGGGAGCTGTTTTTT. Protein product: CSARTPPGELFF.

V usage is TRBV29-1 and J usage is TRBJ1-2; D remains ambiguous. Germline-derived CDR1 and CDR2 are SQVTM and ANQGSEA. There are 16 residues in the CDR3. V lost 1 base to trimming and J lost 1 base, with 16 bases between them. The CDR3 DNA is TGCAGCGTTGAAGGCGGTACGAGGACTAATAACTATGGCTACACCTTC. Its protein product is CSVEGGTRTNNYGYTF. The variable domain in full, with the rest retrieved from reference TRBV29-1 and TRBJ1-2, is SAVISQKPSRDICQRGTSLTIQCQVDSQVTMMFWYRQQPGQSLTLIATANQGSEATYESGFVIDKFPISRPNLTFSTLTVSNMSPEDSSIYLCSVEGGTRTNNYGYTFGSGTRLTVV.

The J gene is TRBJ2-4, the V gene TRBV28; D possibly corresponds to TRBD2 (6 bases). Trimming left V 7 bases short and J 0 bases short, with 16 bases between. CDR3 length equals 16 residues. In germline, CDR1 is MDHEN, CDR2 SYDVKM. The CDR3 bases are TGTGCCAGCATCCCCCGGGGAGGACTAGCCAAAAACATTCAGTACTTC. Protein: CASIPRGGLAKNIQYF. The complete variable domain, with remaining parts taken from reference TRBV28 and TRBJ2-4, reads DVKVTQSSRYLVKRTGEKVFLECVQDMDHENMFWYRQDPGLGLRLIYFSYDVKMKEKGDIPEGYSVSREKKERFSLILESASTNQTSMYLCASIPRGGLAKNIQYFGAGTRLSVL.

This rearrangement joins TRBV2 to TRBJ2-7; possible D gene TRBD1, 5 bases. Germline V lookup: CDR1 SNHLY, CDR2 FYNNEI. Trimming removed 1 base from V and 2 bases from J, with 6 bases in between. The CDR3 sequence is 13 residues long. In nucleotides, the CDR3 is TGTGCCAGCAGTGAAGGGGGCGCCTACGAGCAGTACTTC. This sequence encodes CASSEGGAYEQYF.

The DNA for the CDR3 is TGTGCCAGCTCACGGCGTGGGGGCGGGACCCAGTACTTC. Translated, it gives CASSRRGGGTQYF. The chain employs TRBV13 and TRBJ2-5, with D perhaps matching TRBD1 (6 bases). V shed 8 bases and J shed 7 bases, with 17 bases lying between them. CDR1 and CDR2 (germline): PRHDT, FYEKMQ (reference sequence). The CDR3 runs 13 residues. The whole variable domain, filled in from reference TRBV13 and TRBJ2-5, reads AAGVIQSPRHLIKEKRETATLKCYPIPRHDTVYWYQQGPGQDPQFLISFYEKMQSDKGSIPDRFSAQQFSDYHSELNMSSLELGDSALYFCASSRRGGGTQYFGPGTRLLVL.

Only one count was recorded for this clonotype. The chain carries TRBV12-3 or TRBV12-4 and TRBJ2-7; D ambiguous. This CDR3 comprises 15 residues. V was shortened by 6 bases and J by 5 bases, with 20 bases between the two germline ends. CDR3 bases: TGTGCCAGCAGCCACGTGGGGTTGACCGCCCACGAGCAGTACTTC. This gives the protein CASSHVGLTAHEQYF.

V usage is TRBV28 and J usage is TRBJ1-1; D may be TRBD1 (5 bases). The V gene lost 3 bases and the J gene lost 2 bases, with 22 bases spanning the gap. In germline, CDR1 is MDHEN, CDR2 SYDVKM. The CDR3 loop spans 18 amino acids. The CDR3 coding sequence is TGTGCCAGCAGTTTTTTTCTTCGATGGAGAGGGGCAAACACTGAAGCTTTCTTT. Translation: CASSFFLRWRGANTEAFF.

The chain has TRBV4-3 and TRBJ1-1; D is undetermined. V was clipped by 5 bases and J by 7 bases, with 14 bases between them. Germline V lookup: CDR1 LGHNA, CDR2 YSLEER. This CDR3 has 13 amino acids. The CDR3: CASSSTAWDEAFF. In nucleotides, the CDR3 is TGCGCCAGCAGCTCGACTGCTTGGGATGAAGCTTTCTTT.

This clonotype was observed a handful of times. The V and J genes are TRBV20-1 and TRBJ2-7; TRBD1 aligns across 8 bases. CDR3 size: 15 residues. V shed 1 base, J shed 0 bases, and the junction held 5 bases outside the gene matches. In germline, CDR1 is DFQATT, CDR2 SNEGSKA (reference sequence). The CDR3 coding sequence is TGCAGTGCTAGAGGTGGACAGGGTGACTCCTACGAGCAGTACTTC. The encoded protein is CSARGGQGDSYEQYF.

V and J are TRBV7-9 and TRBJ2-5; tentative D call: TRBD2 (6 bases). The CDR3 runs to 14 residues. Germline CDR1 and CDR2: SEHNR and FQNEAQ (reference sequence). V was trimmed by 4 bases and J by 3 bases, leaving 12 bases between them. The CDR3 protein is CASSYGLTEETQYF. The CDR3 DNA reads TGTGCCAGCAGCTATGGACTAACCGAAGAGACCCAGTACTTC.

This clonotype appeared a single time. The genes are TRBV2 and TRBJ1-4; D ambiguous. CDR1 is SNHLY and CDR2 is FYNNEI in the germline V gene. The CDR3 contains 12 residues. Trimming took 8 bases from V and 8 from J, leaving 12 bases between them. The CDR3 DNA follows: TGTGCCAGCGGAGTGGGGAGGGAAAAACTGTTTTTT. Translating it yields CASGVGREKLFF.

The CDR3 DNA is TGCGCCAGCAGCCACAGACAGGGAGACGAGCAGTACTTC. Protein product: CASSHRQGDEQYF. The chain uses TRBV4-3 and TRBJ2-7; 7 bases agree with TRBD1. The V gene end was trimmed by 3 bases and the J gene end by 5 bases; junction bases not matched to a gene: 4. From germline, CDR1 is LGHNA and CDR2 YSLEER. The CDR3 covers 13 residues.

This chain joins TRBV30 and TRBJ1-2; D unclear. Between the trimmed V and J ends, which lost 1 base and 5 bases, there was a span of 11 bases. Germline CDR1 and CDR2: GTSNPN and SVGIG (reference sequence). The CDR3 has 13 residues. CDR3 bases: TGTGCCTGGAGTGGTGTCGGAACTTATGGCTACACCTTC. It specifies CAWSGVGTYGYTF.